This passage covers 7 T cell receptor beta chains from one sample sequenced in a study of blood T cell repertoires in COVID-19 (dated by TCRdb to the early 2020s). Receptors were amplified or captured by the immunoSEQ multiplex PCR assay. Sourced from immuneACCESS, this table was stored by TCRdb with only in-frame sequences that have V and J called. A share of the clones is absent; for the studies checked, an unresolved V gene accounts for under half, and the remainder has no known explanation. The sample table contains about 160,000 clones; only one count was recorded for about 85% of them. The top ten clonotypes cover approximately 1.1% of the sample. The sequenced sample was peripheral blood. The receptors come from a man aged 60-69 years who had recovered from COVID-19.

This sequence joins TRBV11-2 and TRBJ2-7, with D possibly being TRBD1 (6 bases). The V end was cut by 5 bases, the J end by 0 bases, with 14 bases between. The germline V gene has CDR1 SGHAT and CDR2 FQNNGV. CDR3 size: 15 residues. The CDR3 is CASSPDRGSSYEQYF. For the CDR3, the DNA is TGTGCCAGCAGCCCGGATAGGGGGAGCTCCTACGAGCAGTACTTC.

This chain links TRBV6-5 with TRBJ2-7; 9 nucleotides match TRBD2. The CDR3 contains 14 residues. Trimming took 7 bases from V and 1 from J; bases not matched to a gene: 5. Looked up from germline, CDR1 is MNHEY and CDR2 is SVGAGI. DNA for the CDR3: TGTGCCAGCATTCCAGCGGGGGGATCCTACGAGCAGTACTTC. This sequence encodes CASIPAGGSYEQYF.

The rearrangement links TRBV9 to TRBJ2-7; 8 bases match TRBD2. CDR1 and CDR2 (germline): SGDLS, YYNGEE. There are 15 residues in the CDR3. J gave up 0 bases and V 5 bases, and 7 bases lay outside the gene matches. The CDR3 DNA sequence: TGTGCCAGCAGTCCCGGCGGGGGGATCTCCTACGAGCAGTACTTC. Translated, it gives CASSPGGGISYEQYF.

J is TRBJ2-7 and V is TRBV4-3; D is ambiguous. V was pared by 0 bases and J by 4 bases, with 16 bases between. Germline assignment: CDR1 LGHNA and CDR2 YSLEER. The CDR3 runs 16 residues. CDR3 DNA: TGCGCCAGCAGCCAAGATATCACTCTCTCCCTTTACGAGCAGTACTTC. Protein sequence: CASSQDITLSLYEQYF.

This clone has ten or more counts. CDR3 region: CASSPPDRGNQPQHF. Written as DNA, the CDR3 is TGTGCCAGCAGCCCCCCGGACAGGGGGAATCAGCCCCAGCATTTT. V is TRBV5-4 and J is TRBJ1-5, with 10 bases matching TRBD1. After removal of 4 bases from V and 4 bases from J, the junction contained 5 bases not matched to a gene. The CDR3 sequence is 15 residues long. Per the germline V gene, CDR1 is SGHNT and CDR2 is YYREEE (reference sequence).

The chain combines TRBV11-1 with TRBJ1-3, with D tentatively TRBD1 (5 bases). Between the trimmed V and J ends, which lost 5 bases and 2 bases, there was a span of 16 bases. CDR3 length: 16 amino acids. Germline CDR1 is SGHAT and CDR2 is FQDESV (reference sequence). The CDR3 nucleotides read TGTGCCAGCAGCAAAAACGGGGGAGTCACTGGAAACACCATATATTTT. Protein product: CASSKNGGVTGNTIYF. The full variable domain, rest sourced from reference TRBV11-1 and TRBJ1-3, is EAEVAQSPRYKITEKSQAVAFWCDPISGHATLYWYRQILGQGPELLVQFQDESVVDDSQLPKDRFSAERLKGVDSTLKIQPAELGDSAMYLCASSKNGGVTGNTIYFGEGSWLTVV.

The rearrangement joins TRBV25-1 to TRBJ1-4, with 7 bases lining up with TRBD1. The CDR3 extends over 15 amino acids. The ends lost 4 bases at V and 4 bases at J; junction bases unmatched: 6. Germline CDR1 reads MGHDK; CDR2 reads SYGVNS. CDR3 sequence (DNA): TGTGCCAGCAGTGTTCCCAGGGGGGTTAATGAAAAACTGTTTTTT. It is translated as CASSVPRGVNEKLFF.